These 23 T cell receptor beta chains share one sample of origin, sequenced in a study of blood T cells in healthy people across ages. For the second PCR, which ran for about 7 to 11 cycles, a sample-barcoded 5' primer and a J-beta primer mix were used. MiXCR, applied by TCRdb to the 5' RACE reads, yields one record per CDR3 protein. The repertoire holds under 2 million distinct CDR3 sequences, with around 36% as singletons. The sequenced sample was blood. These receptors came from a woman aged 25 to 39 in good health.

The chain combines TRBV27 with TRBJ2-4, with D maybe TRBD2 (6 bases). The J call could be wrong; TRBJ2-7 is a better fit for the DNA end. CDR1 and CDR2 from the germline V gene are MNHEY and SMNVEV (reference sequence). The CDR3 has 15 residues. This CDR3 reads CASSLGRLGGYEQYF. The CDR3 nucleotides are TGTGCCAGCAGTTTGGGGAGGCTAGGTGGTTACGAGCAGTACTTC.

There are a few counts of this clonotype. The V call is TRBV20-1, the J call TRBJ2-1; D may be TRBD1 or TRBD2 (5 bases each). The V end lost 2 bases, the J end lost 0 bases, and 14 bases lay between the germline ends. Germline V gene sequence: CDR1 DFQATT, CDR2 SNEGSKA (reference sequence). The CDR3 contains 16 residues. CDR3 nucleotide sequence: TGCAGTGCTAGATCTGCCGGGGCAAGCTCCTACAATGAGCAGTTCTTC. Protein product: CSARSAGASSYNEQFF.

On this clonotype itself: One end of the junction fails to match germline, which may point to a read error. V gene TRBV20-1 combines with J gene TRBJ2-1, with D perhaps matching TRBD1 (6 bases). The CDR3 is 12 residues long. Germline V gene sequence: CDR1 DFQATT, CDR2 SNEGSKA (reference sequence). The CDR3 loop reads CSAGDRYNEQFF. The CDR3 region has the DNA TGCAGTGCTGGAGACAGGTACAATGAGCAGTTCTTC.

This clonotype was counted at least ten times. As DNA, the CDR3 is TGCAGTGCTAGTCGCCCACGTCTGGACGATGAGCAGTTCTTC. Residues: CSASRPRLDDEQFF. The V gene is TRBV20-1, the J gene TRBJ2-1; unclear D gene. Germline V gene data show CDR1 as DFQATT and CDR2 as SNEGSKA (reference sequence). V lost 3 bases to trimming and J lost 8 bases, with 17 bases between them. The length of the CDR3 is 14 residues.

V and J are TRBV30 and TRBJ1-3; D ambiguous. V was clipped by 4 bases and J by 0 bases, with 7 bases between them. CDR3 length equals 13 residues. CDR1 is GTSNPN, CDR2 SVGIG, per germline (reference sequence). The CDR3 spells CAWTQLSGNTIYF. CDR3 DNA sequence: TGTGCCTGGACACAGCTCTCTGGAAACACCATATATTTT.

The chain has TRBV7-9 and TRBJ2-2; TRBD2 matches at 8 bases. The CDR3 has 18 residues. Germline values: CDR1 SEHNR, CDR2 FQNEAQ (reference sequence). V lost 2 bases and J lost 5; bases outside the gene matches: 13. The CDR3 reads CASSLKAGSGSSTGELFF. CDR3 bases: TGTGCCAGCAGCTTAAAGGCGGGGAGCGGGAGTAGTACCGGGGAGCTGTTTTTT.

The V and J genes are TRBV6-1 and TRBJ1-1; possible D gene TRBD1, 6 bases. The V end was cut by 8 bases, the J end by 6 bases, with 13 bases between. This CDR3 is 12 amino acids long. The germline V gene has CDR1 MNHNS and CDR2 SASEGT. In nucleotides, the CDR3 is TGTGCCAGCCGTAGGAAGGGGGCTGAAGCTTTCTTT. Encoded protein: CASRRKGAEAFF.

This clonotype was seen a few times. The V and J genes are TRBV12-3 or TRBV12-4 and TRBJ2-7; TRBD2 matches at 11 bases. The CDR3 runs 15 residues. Germline trimming cut 5 bases from V and 5 bases from J; bases unmatched to any gene: 8. CDR3 loop: CASSPPTSGTHEQYF. The CDR3 DNA sequence: TGTGCCAGCAGTCCACCGACTAGCGGGACCCACGAGCAGTACTTC.

Remarks on this clonotype: A much larger clone differs from this one at a single base, so this may be a read error. J is TRBJ2-5 and V is TRBV24-1, with TRBD1 matching over 8 bases. After removal of 12 bases from V and 2 bases from J, the junction contained 19 bases not matched to a gene. CDR3 length: 17 residues. In germline, CDR1 is KGHDR, CDR2 SFDVKD. The CDR3 region is CAALPGQDKFEQETQYF. The CDR3 bases are TGTGCCGCCCTTCCGGGACAGGACAAATTCGAGCAAGAGACCCAGTACTTC.

V gene TRBV7-9 combines with J gene TRBJ1-4, with TRBD1 matching over 7 bases. CDR3 size: 15 residues. The V and J ends lost 5 bases and 8 bases, in that order; junction bases with no gene match: 11. Germline CDR1 reads SEHNR; CDR2 reads FQNEAQ (reference sequence). CDR3 sequence: CASSGPQGKEEKLFF. DNA of the CDR3: TGTGCCAGCAGCGGACCACAGGGGAAGGAAGAAAAACTGTTTTTT.

This clonotype was counted a few times. J is TRBJ2-2 and V is TRBV6-5, with TRBD1 as a possible D gene (6 bases). Germline CDR1 is MNHEY and CDR2 is SVGAGI. Trimming took 2 bases from V and 5 from J, leaving 12 bases between them. CDR3 length equals 15 residues. The CDR3 protein is CASSYGTPQTGELFF. The CDR3 DNA reads TGTGCCAGCAGTTACGGGACACCACAGACCGGGGAGCTGTTTTTT.

This clonotype was seen a handful of times. The chain employs TRBV4-1 and TRBJ2-5, with 9 bases lining up with TRBD2. The CDR3 totals 16 residues. Per the germline V gene, CDR1 is MGHRA and CDR2 is YSYEKL. V was pared by 5 bases and J by 3 bases, with 10 bases of the junction left unmatched. The chain's CDR3 is CASSESPSGAKETQYF. DNA for the CDR3: TGCGCCAGCAGCGAGTCCCCTAGCGGGGCAAAAGAGACCCAGTACTTC.

The table lists this clonotype with many counts. The chain uses TRBV20-1 and TRBJ2-7; TRBD2 matches 10 bases. Germline values: CDR1 DFQATT, CDR2 SNEGSKA (reference sequence). V trimming: 6 bases; J trimming: 2 bases; junction bases outside the gene matches: 4. This CDR3 has 13 residues. CDR3 nucleotides: TGCAGTGCGAGGGGACTAGCGCCCTACGAGCAGTACTTC. It yields the protein CSARGLAPYEQYF.

This clonotype was counted only a few times. This rearrangement joins TRBV4-1 to TRBJ2-7; TRBD2 matches at 9 bases. Germline CDR1 reads MGHRA; CDR2 reads YSYEKL. Trimming at V came to 2 bases and at J to 0 bases, leaving 11 bases not matched to a gene. The CDR3 contains 18 residues. The CDR3 here is CASSQYPRGGLASYEQYF. The CDR3, as DNA: TGCGCCAGCAGCCAATACCCAAGAGGGGGACTAGCCTCCTACGAGCAGTACTTC.

The chain combines TRBV10-3 with TRBJ2-5; 10 bases map to TRBD2. In germline, CDR1 is ENHRY, CDR2 SYGVKD. J was trimmed by 11 bases and V by 5 bases; bases with no gene match: 11. The CDR3 contains 14 residues. CDR3 protein: CAISFMPSGGEQYF. As DNA, the CDR3 is TGTGCCATCAGTTTTATGCCTAGCGGGGGTGAGCAGTACTTC.

A few counts support this clonotype. V and J are TRBV3-1 and TRBJ1-2; TRBD1 aligns across 7 bases. After removal of 7 bases from V and 7 bases from J, the junction contained 3 bases not matched to a gene. The CDR3 totals 11 residues. The V gene's germline CDR1 is LGHDT and CDR2 YNNKEL (reference sequence). The CDR3 bases are TGTGCCAGCAAAGGGGGCGGTGGCTACACCTTC. Encoded protein: CASKGGGGYTF.

The rearrangement joins TRBV2 to TRBJ2-3; D remains unclear. This CDR3 is built from 12 residues. Trimming left V 10 bases short and J 8 bases short, with 16 bases between. CDR1 is SNHLY, CDR2 FYNNEI, per germline. The CDR3 nucleotides are TGTGCCACCAGGTCGTTCCGCGTTACGCAGTATTTT. It translates to CATRSFRVTQYF.

This clonotype was seen a handful of times. The chain combines TRBV20-1 with TRBJ2-7, with 8 bases matching TRBD2. Germline trimming cut 5 bases from V and 2 bases from J; bases unmatched to any gene: 5. Germline CDR1 reads DFQATT; CDR2 reads SNEGSKA (reference sequence). This CDR3 spans 13 amino acids. The DNA of the CDR3 is TGCAGTGCTCCCGGGGGGGTTACCTACGAGCAGTACTTC. It specifies CSAPGGVTYEQYF.

The genes are TRBV29-1 and TRBJ1-1, with D unclear. The CDR3 runs to 11 residues. From germline, CDR1 is SQVTM and CDR2 ANQGSEA. V was cut by 5 bases and J by 2 bases, with 6 bases left in between. Written as DNA, the CDR3 is TGCAGCGTTTTCTACAACACTGAAGCTTTCTTT. Translated, it gives CSVFYNTEAFF.

The chain joins TRBV20-1 to TRBJ2-7; D is undetermined. The V gene lost 4 bases and the J gene lost 5 bases, with 15 bases spanning the gap. The CDR3 has 13 amino acids. The V gene's germline CDR1 is DFQATT and CDR2 SNEGSKA (reference sequence). This CDR3 reads CSATRVVAHEQYF. The CDR3 DNA reads TGCAGTGCTACGCGTGTTGTGGCCCACGAGCAGTACTTC.

V usage is TRBV7-9 and J usage is TRBJ2-7; TRBD1 might be the D (6 bases). Germline assignment: CDR1 SEHNR and CDR2 FQNEAQ (reference sequence). V was pared by 9 bases and J by 6 bases, with 9 bases between. The CDR3 covers 10 residues. The CDR3: CARWGREQYF. Here the CDR3 DNA reads TGTGCCAGATGGGGGCGCGAGCAGTACTTC.

The genes are TRBV2 and TRBJ2-7; the match to TRBD1 covers 7 bases. Germline V lookup: CDR1 SNHLY, CDR2 FYNNEI. Trimming at V came to 6 bases and at J to 2 bases, leaving 4 bases not matched to a gene. The CDR3 is 13 residues long. The CDR3 reads CASRTGQTYEQYF. The CDR3 DNA sequence: TGTGCCAGCAGGACGGGACAGACCTACGAGCAGTACTTC.

The chain has TRBV5-1 and TRBJ2-1, with a tentative D call TRBD2 (7 bases). Trimming pared 1 base from V and 8 bases from J, leaving 13 bases between. The length of the CDR3 is 14 residues. Germline CDR1 and CDR2: SGHRS and YFSETQ. CDR3 nucleotides: TGCGCCAGCAGCTTGAGGGGGGGGAAAGATGAGCAGTTCTTC. It specifies CASSLRGGKDEQFF.